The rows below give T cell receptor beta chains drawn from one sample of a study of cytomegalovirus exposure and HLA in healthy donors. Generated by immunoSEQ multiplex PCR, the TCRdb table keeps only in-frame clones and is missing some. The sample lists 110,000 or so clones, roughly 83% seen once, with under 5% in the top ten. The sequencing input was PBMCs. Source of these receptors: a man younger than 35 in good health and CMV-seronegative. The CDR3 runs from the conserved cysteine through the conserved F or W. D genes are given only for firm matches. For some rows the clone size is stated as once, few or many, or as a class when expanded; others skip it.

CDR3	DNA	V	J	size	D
CAWSEPPPTGSYNSPLHF	TGTGCCTGGAGTGAGCCTCCCCCGACAGGGAGCTATAATTCACCCCTCCACTTT	TRBV30	TRBJ1-6	.	TRBD1
CASNRDRGSGEKLFF	TGTGCCAGTAACCGGGACAGGGGTAGCGGTGAAAAACTGTTTTTT	TRBV19	TRBJ1-4	.	TRBD1
CATSSGGTDAYEQYF	TGTGCCACCAGCAGTGGAGGGACAGACGCCTACGAGCAGTACTTC	TRBV15	TRBJ2-7	.	.
CAWSPARTGDDEKLFF	TGTGCCTGGAGTCCAGCCCGGACAGGGGACGATGAAAAACTGTTTTTT	TRBV30	TRBJ1-4	.	TRBD1
CASSPHLLGQPAQYF	TGTGCCAGCAGCCCCCACCTGTTGGGGCAACCGGCCCAGTACTTC	TRBV7-2	TRBJ2-5	.	.
CASSSRWHRASYEQYF	TGTGCCAGCAGCTCCAGGTGGCACAGGGCCTCCTACGAGCAGTACTTC	TRBV5-6	TRBJ2-7	.	.
CASSLAGAESGANVLTF	TGCGCCAGCAGCTTAGCGGGGGCTGAATCTGGGGCCAACGTCCTGACTTTC	TRBV5-1	TRBJ2-6	.	TRBD2
CASSTPTGGSDTQYF	TGTGCCAGTAGTACCCCGACAGGGGGCTCAGATACGCAGTATTTT	TRBV19	TRBJ2-3	.	TRBD1
CASSPPGRGANYGYTF	TGTGCCAGCTCACCACCAGGGAGGGGAGCTAACTATGGCTACACCTTC	TRBV18	TRBJ1-2	.	.
CASSPPGWAGGYTF	TGTGCCAGCAGCCCCCCGGGGTGGGCGGGGGGCTACACCTTC	TRBV5-8	TRBJ1-2	.	.
CASSQGDYGYTF	TGTGCCAGCTCACAGGGGGACTATGGCTACACCTTC	TRBV6-1	TRBJ1-2	.	TRBD1
CASSPRQGTGETQYF	TGTGCCAGCAGTCCACGACAGGGGACGGGGGAGACCCAGTACTTC	TRBV27	TRBJ2-5	.	TRBD1
CASSDWPHRAQGSTDTQYF	TGTGCCAGCAGTGACTGGCCACATCGTGCACAGGGCAGCACAGATACGCAGTATTTT	TRBV2	TRBJ2-3	.	.
CAWSLTLTSGRMETQYF	TGTGCCTGGAGCCTAACCCTGACTAGCGGGAGGATGGAGACCCAGTACTTC	TRBV30	TRBJ2-5	.	TRBD2
CASSAGNEQYF	TGTGCCAGCAGCGCCGGTAACGAGCAGTACTTC	TRBV9	TRBJ2-7	few	.
CASKGTGTGNTIYF	TGTGCCAGCAAGGGGACAGGGACTGGAAACACCATATATTTT	TRBV21-1	TRBJ1-3	.	.
CASKVATGEAKNIQYF	TGTGCCAGCAAAGTGGCAACCGGGGAGGCCAAAAACATTCAGTACTTC	TRBV5-6	TRBJ2-4	.	.
CASSLRQGARAEAFF	TGCGCCAGCAGCTTAAGACAGGGGGCCAGGGCTGAAGCTTTCTTT	TRBV5-1	TRBJ1-1	.	TRBD1
CAWGGTGNQPQHF	TGTGCCTGGGGCGGGACAGGGAATCAGCCCCAGCATTTT	TRBV30	TRBJ1-5	.	TRBD1
CASSLEQTSPLHF	TGTGCCAGCAGCTTAGAGCAGACATCACCCCTCCACTTT	TRBV11-2	TRBJ1-6	.	.
CASSPGLAGSETQYF	TGCGCCAGCAGCCCGGGACTAGCGGGGTCGGAGACCCAGTACTTC	TRBV5-1	TRBJ2-5	.	TRBD2
CASSQATGVGTEAFF	TGCGCCAGCAGCCAAGCGACAGGGGTAGGCACTGAAGCTTTCTTT	TRBV4-1	TRBJ1-1	.	TRBD1
CAWSVGGAAETQYF	TGTGCCTGGAGTGTGGGGGGGGCGGCAGAGACCCAGTACTTC	TRBV30	TRBJ2-5	.	.
CATSGQGGWRSSYTF	TGTGCCACCTCGGGACAGGGGGGTTGGCGGAGTAGCTACACCTTC	TRBV19	TRBJ1-2	.	TRBD1
CASGEQQGNQPQHF	TGTGCCAGCGGTGAACAACAGGGGAATCAGCCCCAGCATTTT	TRBV7-2	TRBJ1-5	.	TRBD1
CATPSDVNYGYTF	TGTGCCACACCCAGCGATGTTAACTATGGCTACACCTTC	TRBV2	TRBJ1-2	.	.
CAISTGTQNTEAFF	TGTGCCATCAGTACCGGGACTCAGAACACTGAAGCTTTCTTT	TRBV10-3	TRBJ1-1	few	.
CASGDSHPMNTEAFF	TGTGCCAGTGGAGACAGTCATCCCATGAACACTGAAGCTTTCTTT	TRBV19	TRBJ1-1	.	.
CASSFWGTEGAREQYF	TGCGCCAGCAGCTTTTGGGGGACAGAGGGGGCGAGGGAGCAGTACTTC	TRBV5-1	TRBJ2-7	.	TRBD1
CASSLGGGGAYNEQFF	TGTGCTAGCAGCTTAGGTGGCGGGGGCGCCTACAATGAGCAGTTCTTC	TRBV7-7	TRBJ2-1	.	.
CASSSTGTSSYNEQFF	TGTGCCAGCAGCTCAACCGGGACTAGCTCCTACAATGAGCAGTTCTTC	TRBV7-8	TRBJ2-1	.	TRBD2
CAWRTTGGGEQFF	TGTGCCTGGAGGACGACAGGGGGCGGCGAGCAGTTCTTC	TRBV30	TRBJ2-1	.	TRBD1
CASSTPGQGRETQYF	TGTGCCAGTAGTACACCGGGACAGGGTAGGGAGACCCAGTACTTC	TRBV19	TRBJ2-5	.	TRBD1
CASSPGGMNTEAFF	TGTGCCAGCAGCCCAGGGGGGATGAACACTGAAGCTTTCTTT	TRBV7-8	TRBJ1-1	.	TRBD1
CASSQHRGRAFF	TGTGCCAGCAGCCAACACAGGGGGCGAGCTTTCTTT	TRBV27	TRBJ1-1	.	TRBD1
CSVAGTSGPSNEQFF	TGCAGCGTGGCCGGGACTAGCGGGCCCTCCAATGAGCAGTTCTTC	TRBV29-1	TRBJ2-1	.	TRBD2
CASSEDDREETQYF	TGTGCCAGCAGTGAAGATGACAGGGAAGAGACCCAGTACTTC	TRBV6-1	TRBJ2-5	.	TRBD1
CASSETVHEQFF	TGCGCCAGCAGCGAAACAGTTCATGAGCAGTTCTTC	TRBV4-1	TRBJ2-1	.	.
CAWSAQGYEQYF	TGTGCCTGGAGTGCGCAGGGTTACGAGCAGTACTTC	TRBV30	TRBJ2-7	.	.
CASSPTGDNEQFF	TGTGCCAGCAGCCCGACGGGGGACAATGAGCAGTTCTTC	TRBV11-1	TRBJ2-1	once	.
CASSLAGTATGNTIYF	TGCGCCAGCAGCTTGGCTGGCACCGCCACTGGAAACACCATATATTTT	TRBV5-1	TRBJ1-3	.	.
CASGLAGSYEQYF	TGTGCTAGTGGTTTGGCCGGGAGCTACGAGCAGTACTTC	TRBV12-5	TRBJ2-7	.	.
CASSSGGRRTQYF	TGCGCCAGCAGCTCGGGGGGCCGCCGGACCCAGTACTTC	TRBV5-1	TRBJ2-5	.	.